Each of the 11 T cell receptor beta chains below was sequenced from the same sample in a study of radiation and T cells in renal cell carcinoma. Time point denoted: baseline pretreatment blood. Treatment defined: 15 Gy SBRT to primary tumor, nephrectomy 4 weeks later. Libraries were prepared by immunoSEQ multiplex PCR; TCRdb keeps only in-frame clonotypes and omits some of them. The table records about 150,000 clones, about 88% of them present only once. The sample was blood, taken from a patient whose treatment included radiotherapy and nephrectomy. These receptors were collected from a woman between 50 and 59 years old with renal cell carcinoma.

The rearrangement joins TRBV18 to TRBJ1-1, with a tentative D call TRBD1 (5 bases). The CDR3 contains 16 residues. The germline CDR1 and CDR2 sequences are KGHSH and LQKENI. Trimming took 0 bases from V and 3 from J, leaving 14 bases between them. CDR3 protein: CASSPPGPGRYTEAFF. DNA of the CDR3: TGTGCCAGCTCACCACCGGGTCCAGGGAGGTACACTGAAGCTTTCTTT.

The J gene is TRBJ1-6, the V gene TRBV5-1; 9 bases align to TRBD1. The length of the CDR3 is 15 residues. V lost 0 bases to trimming and J lost 8 bases; unmatched junction nucleotides: 3. Germline V gene sequence: CDR1 SGHRS, CDR2 YFSETQ. In DNA form, the CDR3 reads TGCGCCAGCAGCTTGGAGGGACAGGGAGATTCACCCCTCCACTTT. Its translation: CASSLEGQGDSPLHF.

This clone was counted only a few times. This sequence joins TRBV11-2 and TRBJ2-1; possibly TRBD1 for D (6 bases). This CDR3 region has 13 residues. The germline V gene has CDR1 SGHAT and CDR2 FQNNGV. The V end was cut by 5 bases, the J end by 6 bases, with 11 bases between. CDR3: CASSTTTGNEQFF. The DNA for the CDR3 is TGTGCCAGCAGCACCACGACAGGCAATGAGCAGTTCTTC.

This clone was detected only once. The rearrangement joins TRBV2 to TRBJ1-1; TRBD1 aligns across 9 bases. Germline-derived CDR1 and CDR2 are SNHLY and FYNNEI. The CDR3 sequence is 17 residues long. With 7 bases clipped from V and 4 bases from J, the junction kept 16 bases outside the gene matches. The CDR3: CASTKAGTGTFGTEAFF. The CDR3 nucleotides are TGTGCCAGCACCAAAGCCGGGACAGGGACTTTTGGCACTGAAGCTTTCTTT.

The V gene is TRBV7-2, the J gene TRBJ2-5; the D gene is possibly TRBD1 (6 bases). The CDR3 spans 15 residues. The germline V and J ends were trimmed by 5 bases and 1 base, with 14 bases remaining between them. CDR1 SGHTA and CDR2 FQGNSA come from the germline V gene. The CDR3 region is CASSRDPGAQETQYF. CDR3 coding DNA: TGTGCCAGCAGCCGCGACCCAGGGGCCCAAGAGACCCAGTACTTC.

The CDR3 loop is CATSRGGGQVNTEAFF. The CDR3 nucleotides read TGTGCCACCAGCAGAGGAGGGGGACAGGTGAACACTGAAGCTTTCTTT. The V gene is TRBV15, the J gene TRBJ1-1, with 8 positions matching TRBD1. The CDR3 sequence is 16 residues long. Germline V lookup: CDR1 LNHNV, CDR2 YYDKDF (reference sequence). The ends lost 1 base at V and 0 bases at J; junction bases unmatched: 4. The full variable domain, in which reference TRBV15 and TRBJ1-1 provide the parts outside the CDR3, is DAMVIQNPRYQVTQFGKPVTLSCSQTLNHNVMYWYQQKSSQAPKLLFHYYDKDFNNEADTPDNFQSRRPNTSFCFLDIRSPGLGDTAMYLCATSRGGGQVNTEAFFGQGTRLTVV.

V and J are TRBV25-1 and TRBJ2-1; D possibly corresponds to TRBD2 (7 bases). The CDR3 extends over 16 amino acids. Germline V gene data show CDR1 as MGHDK and CDR2 as SYGVNS. V lost 2 bases and J lost 3, with 14 bases in between. CDR3 sequence reads: CASSEVEGGDYNEQFF. CDR3 DNA sequence: TGTGCCAGCAGTGAAGTTGAGGGGGGGGACTACAATGAGCAGTTCTTC.

The rearrangement joins TRBV29-1 to TRBJ2-4; D tentatively reads TRBD1 or TRBD2 (5 bases each). The germline CDR1 and CDR2 sequences are SQVTM and ANQGSEA. The CDR3 runs 14 residues. V lost 4 bases, J lost 1 base, and 11 bases lay in between. CDR3 amino acids: CSVGARDAKNIQYF. The CDR3 region has the DNA TGCAGCGTTGGGGCCAGGGACGCCAAAAACATTCAGTACTTC.

The chain carries TRBV4-3 and TRBJ2-7, with TRBD2 as a possible D gene (6 bases). This CDR3 is 16 amino acids long. In germline, CDR1 is LGHNA, CDR2 YSLEER. V shed 1 base and J shed 4 bases, with 17 bases lying between them. The CDR3 spells CASSQALFGGSYEQYF. CDR3 sequence (DNA): TGCGCCAGCAGCCAAGCCCTCTTCGGGGGTTCGTACGAGCAGTACTTC.

This clone came up once. The rearrangement joins TRBV5-1 to TRBJ2-3, with 7 bases aligning to TRBD1. The CDR3 spans 14 residues. Trimming removed 4 bases from V and 2 bases from J; junction bases left unmatched: 4. Germline V lookup: CDR1 SGHRS, CDR2 YFSETQ. The CDR3 spells CASSLGQITDTQYF. The CDR3 bases are TGCGCCAGCAGCCTGGGACAGATCACAGATACGCAGTATTTT. Full variable domain (outside the CDR3, taken from reference TRBV5-1 and TRBJ2-3): KAGVTQTPRYLIKTRGQQVTLSCSPISGHRSVSWYQQTPGQGLQFLFEYFSETQRNKGNFPGRFSGRQFSNSRSEMNVSTLELGDSALYLCASSLGQITDTQYFGPGTRLTVL.

CDR3 amino acids: CASGLVGQGSSYEQYF. The CDR3 coding sequence is TGTGCTAGTGGTTTGGTCGGACAGGGTTCCTCCTACGAGCAGTACTTC. This chain links TRBV12-5 with TRBJ2-7, with TRBD1 matching over 8 bases. Trimming took 0 bases from V and 0 from J; bases not matched to a gene: 4. The CDR3 is made up of 16 amino acids. Germline V gene lookup returns CDR1 LGHNT and CDR2 FRNRAP. The complete variable domain, with remaining parts taken from reference TRBV12-5 and TRBJ2-7, reads DARVTQTPRHKVTEMGQEVTMRCQPILGHNTVFWYRQTMMQGLELLAYFRNRAPLDDSGMPKDRFSAEMPDATLATLKIQPSEPRDSAVYFCASGLVGQGSSYEQYFGPGTRLTVT.